The TCR beta chain under discussion was sequenced for a study of beta chain features in type 1 diabetes. Study summary: Sorted cells numbering approximately 110,000,000 were examined across all samples. Study-level results: Cells with high TCR expression could be over-represented by cDNA sequencing.

Every bit of the isolated RNA underwent reverse transcription, so sequencing read expressed TCRB transcripts. Profiled with immunoSEQ multiplex PCR; TCRdb holds only in-frame clones, not every one. Found here are 350,000 or so clones, around 20% of them singletons; the top ten hold about 0.044%. Turning to this clone: Its antigen is unknown.

CD4+ naive, central memory, regulatory and stem cell-like memory cells were sorted via CD45RO/CCR7/CD25/CD127/CD95/CD27. CDR1 and CDR2 from the germline V gene are MNHNS and SASEGT. V lost 6 bases to trimming and J lost 5 bases, with 13 bases between them. The CDR3 loop spans 13 amino acids. The sequence was collected from a woman aged 18-29 years in good health. This chain joins TRBV6-1 and TRBJ1-2, with D possibly TRBD1 on 5 matching bases. Material: naive CD4+ T cells from blood. DNA of the CDR3: TGTGCCAGCAGGTCGGGACTTTTGTATGGCTACACCTTC. It encodes CASRSGLLYGYTF.